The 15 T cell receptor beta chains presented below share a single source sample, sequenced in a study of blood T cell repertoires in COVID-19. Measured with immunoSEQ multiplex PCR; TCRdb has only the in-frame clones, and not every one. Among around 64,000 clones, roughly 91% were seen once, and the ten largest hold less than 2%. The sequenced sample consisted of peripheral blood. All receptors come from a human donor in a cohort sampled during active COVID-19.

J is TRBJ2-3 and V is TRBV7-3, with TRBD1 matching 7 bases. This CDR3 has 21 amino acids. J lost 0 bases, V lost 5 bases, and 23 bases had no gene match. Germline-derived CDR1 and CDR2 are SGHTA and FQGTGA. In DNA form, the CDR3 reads TGTGCCAGCAGCCACCTAACGAAGGGGGCGGAAGGAGATCGGAGCACAGATACGCAGTATTTT. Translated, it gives CASSHLTKGAEGDRSTDTQYF.

CDR3 loop: CASSATASRGTQYF. The CDR3 region has the DNA TGTGCCAGCAGCGCGACTGCGTCCCGGGGGACCCAGTACTTC. This chain joins TRBV6-5 and TRBJ2-5, with D tentatively TRBD2 (5 bases). The CDR3 loop spans 14 amino acids. Germline V gene data show CDR1 as MNHEY and CDR2 as SVGAGI. The V gene lost 6 bases and the J gene lost 7 bases, with 18 bases spanning the gap.

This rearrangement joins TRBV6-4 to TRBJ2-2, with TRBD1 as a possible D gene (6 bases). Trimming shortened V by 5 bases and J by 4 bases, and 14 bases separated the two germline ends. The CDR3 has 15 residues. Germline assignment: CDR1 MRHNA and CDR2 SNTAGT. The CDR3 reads CASSSEGGTTGELFF. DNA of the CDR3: TGTGCCAGCAGTTCAGAAGGGGGAACCACCGGGGAGCTGTTTTTT.

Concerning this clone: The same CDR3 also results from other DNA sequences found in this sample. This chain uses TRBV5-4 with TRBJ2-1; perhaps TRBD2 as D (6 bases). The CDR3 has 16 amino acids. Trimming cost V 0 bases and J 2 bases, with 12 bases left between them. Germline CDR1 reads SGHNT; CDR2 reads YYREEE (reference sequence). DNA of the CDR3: TGTGCCAGCAGCTTGGATACGGGAGTAGCCTACAATGAGCAGTTCTTC. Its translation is CASSLDTGVAYNEQFF.

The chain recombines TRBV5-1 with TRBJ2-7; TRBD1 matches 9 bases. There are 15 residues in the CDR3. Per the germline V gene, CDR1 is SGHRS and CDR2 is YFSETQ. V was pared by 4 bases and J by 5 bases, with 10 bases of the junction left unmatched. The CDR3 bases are TGCGCCAGCAGCCCAAGGACAGGGGTTCGGAACGAGCAGTACTTC. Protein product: CASSPRTGVRNEQYF.

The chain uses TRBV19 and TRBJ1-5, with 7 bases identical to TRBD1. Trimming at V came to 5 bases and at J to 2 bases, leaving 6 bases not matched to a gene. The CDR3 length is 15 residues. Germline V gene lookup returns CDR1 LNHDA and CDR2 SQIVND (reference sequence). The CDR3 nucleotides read TGTGCCAGTAGTTTAAGGGGGCAAGGCAATCAGCCCCAGCATTTT. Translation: CASSLRGQGNQPQHF.

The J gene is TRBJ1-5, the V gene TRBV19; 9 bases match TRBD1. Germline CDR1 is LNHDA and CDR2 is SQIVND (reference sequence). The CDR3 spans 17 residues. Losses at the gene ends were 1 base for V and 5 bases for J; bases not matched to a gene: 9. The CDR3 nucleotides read TGTGCCAGTAGTATAGTAGGTGGGACAGGGTCCCATCAGCCCCAGCATTTT. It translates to CASSIVGGTGSHQPQHF.

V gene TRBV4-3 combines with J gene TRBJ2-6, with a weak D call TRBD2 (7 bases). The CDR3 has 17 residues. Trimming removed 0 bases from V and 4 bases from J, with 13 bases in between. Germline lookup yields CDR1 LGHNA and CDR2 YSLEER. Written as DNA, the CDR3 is TGCGCCAGCAGCCAAGAGGGGGGGCACGGCGGGGCCAACGTCCTGACTTTC. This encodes CASSQEGGHGGANVLTF.

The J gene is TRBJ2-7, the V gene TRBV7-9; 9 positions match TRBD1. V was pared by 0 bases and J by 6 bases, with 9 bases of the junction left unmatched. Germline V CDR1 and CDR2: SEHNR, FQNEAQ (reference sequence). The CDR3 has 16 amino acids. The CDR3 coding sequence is TGTGCCAGCAGCTTAGCGTCGGGGACAGGGAGAGCCGAGCAGTACTTC. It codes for CASSLASGTGRAEQYF. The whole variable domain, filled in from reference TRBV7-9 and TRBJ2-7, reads DTGVSQNPRHKITKRGQNVTFRCDPISEHNRLYWYRQTLGQGPEFLTYFQNEAQLEKSRLLSDRFSAERPKGSFSTLEIQRTEQGDSAMYLCASSLASGTGRAEQYFGPGTRLTVT.

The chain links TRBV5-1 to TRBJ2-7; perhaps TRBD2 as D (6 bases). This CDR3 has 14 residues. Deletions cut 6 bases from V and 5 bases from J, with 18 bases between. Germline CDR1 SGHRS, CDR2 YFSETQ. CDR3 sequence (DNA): TGCGCCAGCACCCATGGCGGGAAGACCGACGAGCAGTACTTC. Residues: CASTHGGKTDEQYF.

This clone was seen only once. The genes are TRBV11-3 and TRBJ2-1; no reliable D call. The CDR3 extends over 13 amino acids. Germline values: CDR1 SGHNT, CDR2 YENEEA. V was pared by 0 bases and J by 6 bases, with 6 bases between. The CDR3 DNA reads TGTGCCAGCAGCTTAGACGAGCGCAATGAGCAGTTCTTC. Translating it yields CASSLDERNEQFF.

The CDR3 nucleotides are TGTGCCAGCAGCTTAGCGCTGGACAGGAGGGGGGAGACCCAGTACTTC. This translates into CASSLALDRRGETQYF. The gene calls are TRBV7-9 and TRBJ2-5, with D maybe TRBD1 (7 bases). Germline-derived CDR1 and CDR2 are SEHNR and FQNEAQ (reference sequence). The CDR3 length is 16 residues. V was trimmed by 0 bases and J by 5 bases, leaving 16 bases between them.

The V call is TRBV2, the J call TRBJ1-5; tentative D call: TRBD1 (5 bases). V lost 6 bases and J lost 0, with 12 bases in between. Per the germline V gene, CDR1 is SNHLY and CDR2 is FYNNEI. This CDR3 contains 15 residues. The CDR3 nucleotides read TGTGCCAGCAGCCTGGCAGGGTCTAGCAATCAGCCCCAGCATTTT. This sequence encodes CASSLAGSSNQPQHF.

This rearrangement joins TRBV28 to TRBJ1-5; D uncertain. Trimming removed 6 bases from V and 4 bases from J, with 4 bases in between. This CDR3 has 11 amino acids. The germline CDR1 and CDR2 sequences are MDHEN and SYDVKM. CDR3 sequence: CASSPNQPQHF. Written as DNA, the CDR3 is TGTGCCAGCAGCCCTAATCAGCCCCAGCATTTT.

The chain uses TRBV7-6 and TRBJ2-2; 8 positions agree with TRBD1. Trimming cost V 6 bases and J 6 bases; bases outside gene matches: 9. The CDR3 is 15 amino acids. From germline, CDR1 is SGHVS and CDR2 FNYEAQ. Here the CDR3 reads CASRGQGGYSGELFF. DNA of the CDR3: TGTGCCAGCAGAGGACAGGGTGGATATTCCGGGGAGCTGTTTTTT.